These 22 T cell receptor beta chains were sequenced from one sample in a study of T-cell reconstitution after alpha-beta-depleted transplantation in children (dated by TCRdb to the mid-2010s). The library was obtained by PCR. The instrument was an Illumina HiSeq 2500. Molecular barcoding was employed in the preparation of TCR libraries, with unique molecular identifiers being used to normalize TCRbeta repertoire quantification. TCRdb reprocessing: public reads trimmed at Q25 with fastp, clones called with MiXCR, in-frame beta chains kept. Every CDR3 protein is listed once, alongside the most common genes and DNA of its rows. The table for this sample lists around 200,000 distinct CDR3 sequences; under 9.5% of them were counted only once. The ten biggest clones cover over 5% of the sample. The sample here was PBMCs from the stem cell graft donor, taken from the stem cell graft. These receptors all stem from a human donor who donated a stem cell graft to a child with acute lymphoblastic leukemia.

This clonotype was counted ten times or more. DNA for the CDR3: TGTGCCAGCAGCTTAGGGGAGGAGGGACACGTAACTTGGCCTCTCTACGAGCAGTACTTC. Its protein is CASSLGEEGHVTWPLYEQYF. The V and J genes are TRBV11-3 and TRBJ2-7, with D possibly being TRBD1 or TRBD2 (6 bases each). V gave up 1 base and J gave up 3 bases, with 28 bases separating them. CDR3 length: 20 amino acids. The germline CDR1 and CDR2 sequences are SGHNT and YENEEA. The entire variable domain, with the rest obtained from reference TRBV11-3 and TRBJ2-7, is as follows: EAGVVQSPRYKIIEKKQPVAFWCNPISGHNTLYWYLQNLGQGPELLIRYENEEAVDDSQLPKDRFSAERLKGVDSTLKIQPAELGDSAVYLCASSLGEEGHVTWPLYEQYFGPGTRLTVT.

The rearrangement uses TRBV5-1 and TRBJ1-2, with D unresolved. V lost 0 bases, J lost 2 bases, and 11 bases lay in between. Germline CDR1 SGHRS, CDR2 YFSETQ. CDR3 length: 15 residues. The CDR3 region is CASSLANAQNYGYTF. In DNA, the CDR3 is TGCGCCAGCAGCTTGGCCAACGCACAGAACTATGGCTACACCTTC.

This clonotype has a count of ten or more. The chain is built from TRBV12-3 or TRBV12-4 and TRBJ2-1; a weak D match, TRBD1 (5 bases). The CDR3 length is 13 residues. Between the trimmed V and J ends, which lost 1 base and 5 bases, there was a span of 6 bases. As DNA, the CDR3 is TGTGCCAGCAGTTTAGAGGGGAACAATGAGCAGTTCTTC. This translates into CASSLEGNNEQFF.

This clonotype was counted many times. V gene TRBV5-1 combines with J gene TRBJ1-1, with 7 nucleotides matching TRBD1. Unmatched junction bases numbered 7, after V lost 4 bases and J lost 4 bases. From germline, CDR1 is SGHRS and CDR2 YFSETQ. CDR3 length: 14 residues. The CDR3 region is CASSGDSSGTEAFF. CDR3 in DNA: TGCGCCAGCAGCGGGGACAGTAGTGGCACTGAAGCTTTCTTT.

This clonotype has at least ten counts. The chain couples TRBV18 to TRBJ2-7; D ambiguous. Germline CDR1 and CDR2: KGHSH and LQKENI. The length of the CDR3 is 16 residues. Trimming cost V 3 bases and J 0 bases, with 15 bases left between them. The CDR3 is CASSPAVVPGSYEQYF. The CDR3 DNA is TGTGCCAGCTCACCGGCTGTAGTTCCGGGCTCCTACGAGCAGTACTTC.

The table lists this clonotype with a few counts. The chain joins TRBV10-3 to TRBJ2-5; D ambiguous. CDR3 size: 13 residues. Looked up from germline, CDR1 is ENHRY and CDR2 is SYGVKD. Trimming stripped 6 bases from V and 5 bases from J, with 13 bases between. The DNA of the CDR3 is TGTGCCATCAGCCAAGTGCGCCGGGAGACCCAGTACTTC. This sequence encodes CAISQVRRETQYF.

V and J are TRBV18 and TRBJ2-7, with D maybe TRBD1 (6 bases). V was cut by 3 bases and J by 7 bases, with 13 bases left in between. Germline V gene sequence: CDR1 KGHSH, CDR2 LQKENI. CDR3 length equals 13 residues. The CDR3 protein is CASSPDSLGEQYF. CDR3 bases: TGTGCCAGCTCACCGGACAGTCTAGGGGAGCAGTACTTC.

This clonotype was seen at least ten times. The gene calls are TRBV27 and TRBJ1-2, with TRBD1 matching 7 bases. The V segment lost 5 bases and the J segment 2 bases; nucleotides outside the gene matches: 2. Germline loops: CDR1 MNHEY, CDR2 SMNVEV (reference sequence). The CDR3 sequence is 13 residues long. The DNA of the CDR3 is TGTGCCAGCAGTAAGACAGGGAACTATGGCTACACCTTC. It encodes CASSKTGNYGYTF.

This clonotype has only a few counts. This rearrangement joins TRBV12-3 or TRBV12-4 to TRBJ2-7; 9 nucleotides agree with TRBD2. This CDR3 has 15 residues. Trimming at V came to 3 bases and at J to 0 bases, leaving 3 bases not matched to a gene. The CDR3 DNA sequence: TGTGCCAGCAGTTTTAGAGCGGGGGGCTCCTACGAGCAGTACTTC. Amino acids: CASSFRAGGSYEQYF.

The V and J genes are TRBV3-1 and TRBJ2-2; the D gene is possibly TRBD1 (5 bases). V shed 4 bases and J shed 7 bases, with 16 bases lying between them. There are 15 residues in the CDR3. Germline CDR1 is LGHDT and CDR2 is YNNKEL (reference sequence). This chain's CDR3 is CASSPSNSRGGELFF. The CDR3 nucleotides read TGTGCCAGCAGCCCCTCCAACTCTAGGGGCGGGGAGCTGTTTTTT. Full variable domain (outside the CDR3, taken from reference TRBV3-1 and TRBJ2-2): DTAVSQTPKYLVTQMGNDKSIKCEQNLGHDTMYWYKQDSKKFLKIMFSYNNKELIINETVPNRFSPKSPDKAHLNLHINSLELGDSAVYFCASSPSNSRGGELFFGEGSRLTVL.

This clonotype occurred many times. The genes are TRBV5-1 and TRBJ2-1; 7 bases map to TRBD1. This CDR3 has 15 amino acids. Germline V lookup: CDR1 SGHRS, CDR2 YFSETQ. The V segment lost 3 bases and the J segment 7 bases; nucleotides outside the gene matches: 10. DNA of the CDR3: TGCGCCAGCAGCTCACGACAGGGATCGGTTAATGAGCAGTTCTTC. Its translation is CASSSRQGSVNEQFF.

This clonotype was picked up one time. In DNA form, the CDR3 reads TGTGCCAGCAGCACAGGGCTCGGCACAGATACGCAGTATTTT. It yields the protein CASSTGLGTDTQYF. The chain employs TRBV11-3 and TRBJ2-3, with D possibly matching TRBD1 (6 bases). The CDR3 has 14 amino acids. The V gene lost 5 bases and the J gene lost 1 base, with 10 bases spanning the gap. Germline CDR1 and CDR2: SGHNT and YENEEA.

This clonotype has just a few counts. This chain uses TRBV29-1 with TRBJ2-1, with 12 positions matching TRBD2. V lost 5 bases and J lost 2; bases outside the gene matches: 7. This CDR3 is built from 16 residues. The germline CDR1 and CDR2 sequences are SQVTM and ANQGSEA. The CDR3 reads CSVNLAGGPAYNEQFF. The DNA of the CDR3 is TGCAGCGTTAACCTAGCGGGGGGGCCGGCCTACAATGAGCAGTTCTTC.

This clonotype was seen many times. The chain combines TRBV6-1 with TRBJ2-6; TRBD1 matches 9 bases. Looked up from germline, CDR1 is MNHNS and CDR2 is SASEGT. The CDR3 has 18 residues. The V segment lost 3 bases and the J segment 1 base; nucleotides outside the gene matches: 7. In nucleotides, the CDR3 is TGTGCCAGCAGTGAGGTGGGACAGGGCCTTTCTGGGGCCAACGTCCTGACTTTC. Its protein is CASSEVGQGLSGANVLTF.

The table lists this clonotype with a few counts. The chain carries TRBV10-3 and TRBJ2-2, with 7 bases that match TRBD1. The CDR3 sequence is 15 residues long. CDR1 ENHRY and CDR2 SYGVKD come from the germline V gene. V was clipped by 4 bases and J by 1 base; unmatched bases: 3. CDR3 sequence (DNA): TGTGCCATCAGTGCTAGGACAGGGAACACCGGGGAGCTGTTTTTT. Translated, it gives CAISARTGNTGELFF.

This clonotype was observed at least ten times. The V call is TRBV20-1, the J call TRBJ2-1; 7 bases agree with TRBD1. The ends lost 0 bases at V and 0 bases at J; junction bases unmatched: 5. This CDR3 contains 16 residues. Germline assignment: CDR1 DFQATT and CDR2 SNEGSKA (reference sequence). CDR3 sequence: CSARDPRDSSYNEQFF. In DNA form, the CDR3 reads TGCAGTGCTAGAGATCCCCGGGACAGCTCCTACAATGAGCAGTTCTTC.

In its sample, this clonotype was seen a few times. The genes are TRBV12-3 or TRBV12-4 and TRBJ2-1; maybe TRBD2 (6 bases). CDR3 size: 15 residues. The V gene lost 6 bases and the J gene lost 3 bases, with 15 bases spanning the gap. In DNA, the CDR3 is TGTGCCAGCAGGATCGGGGGAGGCCGCTACAATGAGCAGTTCTTC. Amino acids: CASRIGGGRYNEQFF.

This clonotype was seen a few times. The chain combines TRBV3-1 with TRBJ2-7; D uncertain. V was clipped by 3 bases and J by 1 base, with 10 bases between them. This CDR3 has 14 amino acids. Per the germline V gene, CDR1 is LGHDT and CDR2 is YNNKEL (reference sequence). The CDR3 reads CASSHAPASYEQYF. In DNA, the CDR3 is TGTGCCAGCAGCCATGCCCCGGCATCCTACGAGCAGTACTTC.

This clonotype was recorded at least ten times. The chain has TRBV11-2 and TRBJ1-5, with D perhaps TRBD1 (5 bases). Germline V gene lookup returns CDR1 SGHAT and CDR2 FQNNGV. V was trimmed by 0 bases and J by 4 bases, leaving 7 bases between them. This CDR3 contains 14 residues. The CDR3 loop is CASSLEGPNQPQHF. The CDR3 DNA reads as TGTGCCAGCAGCTTAGAGGGACCGAATCAGCCCCAGCATTTT.

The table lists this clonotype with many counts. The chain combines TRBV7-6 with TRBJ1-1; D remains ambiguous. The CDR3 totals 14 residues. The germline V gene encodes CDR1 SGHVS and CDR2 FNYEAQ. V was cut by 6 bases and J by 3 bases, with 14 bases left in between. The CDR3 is CASSISGGYTEAFF. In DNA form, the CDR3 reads TGTGCCAGCAGTATAAGTGGAGGGTACACTGAAGCTTTCTTT.

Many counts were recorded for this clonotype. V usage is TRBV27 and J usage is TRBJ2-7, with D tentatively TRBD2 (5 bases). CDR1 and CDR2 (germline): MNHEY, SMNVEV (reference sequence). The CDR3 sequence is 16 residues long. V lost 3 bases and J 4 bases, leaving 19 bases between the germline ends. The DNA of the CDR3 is TGTGCCAGCAGTTTCACGGGATCAGGTCGATTGTACGAGCAGTACTTC. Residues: CASSFTGSGRLYEQYF.

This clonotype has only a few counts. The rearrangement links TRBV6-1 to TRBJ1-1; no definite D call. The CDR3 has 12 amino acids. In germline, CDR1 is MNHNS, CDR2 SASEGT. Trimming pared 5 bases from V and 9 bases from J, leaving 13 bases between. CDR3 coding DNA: TGTGCCAGCAGTAGGAGGGTCGGCCAAGCTTTCTTT. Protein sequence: CASSRRVGQAFF.